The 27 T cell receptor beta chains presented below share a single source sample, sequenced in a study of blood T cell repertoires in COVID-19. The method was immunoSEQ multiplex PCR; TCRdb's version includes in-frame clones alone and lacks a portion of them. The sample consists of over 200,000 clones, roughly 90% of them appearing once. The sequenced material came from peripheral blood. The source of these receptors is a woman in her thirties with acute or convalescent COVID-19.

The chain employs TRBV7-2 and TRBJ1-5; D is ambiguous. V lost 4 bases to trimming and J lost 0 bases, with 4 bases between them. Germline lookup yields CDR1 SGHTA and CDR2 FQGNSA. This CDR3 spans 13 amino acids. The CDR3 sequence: CASSSYSNQPQHF. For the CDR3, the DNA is TGTGCCAGCAGCTCTTATAGCAATCAGCCCCAGCATTTT.

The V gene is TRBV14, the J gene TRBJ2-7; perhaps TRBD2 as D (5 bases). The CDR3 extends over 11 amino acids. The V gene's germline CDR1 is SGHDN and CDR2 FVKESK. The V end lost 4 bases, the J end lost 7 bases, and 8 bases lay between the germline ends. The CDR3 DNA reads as TGTGCCAGCAGCCGAGGGTTAGAGCAGTACTTC. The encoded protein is CASSRGLEQYF.

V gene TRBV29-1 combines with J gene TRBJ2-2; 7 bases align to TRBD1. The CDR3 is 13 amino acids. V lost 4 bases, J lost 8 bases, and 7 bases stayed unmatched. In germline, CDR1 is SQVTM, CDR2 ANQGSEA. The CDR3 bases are TGCAGCGTTGCTATAGGGGGCCTGGGGGAGCTGTTTTTT. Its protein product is CSVAIGGLGELFF.

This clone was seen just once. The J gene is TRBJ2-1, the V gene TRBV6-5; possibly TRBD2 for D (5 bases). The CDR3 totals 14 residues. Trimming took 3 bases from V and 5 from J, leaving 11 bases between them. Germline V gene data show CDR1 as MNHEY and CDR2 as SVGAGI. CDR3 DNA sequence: TGTGCCAGCAGTTATTCGCGGGCGAACAATGAGCAGTTCTTC. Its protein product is CASSYSRANNEQFF.

The CDR3 region has the DNA TGCGCCAGCAGCTTCAGGGGCGAGGAAGCCGGGGAGCTGTTTTTT. The encoded protein is CASSFRGEEAGELFF. V is TRBV5-1 and J is TRBJ2-2, with D perhaps TRBD1 (6 bases). Trimming stripped 2 bases from V and 6 bases from J, with 14 bases between. Germline CDR1 and CDR2: SGHRS and YFSETQ. The CDR3 spans 15 residues.

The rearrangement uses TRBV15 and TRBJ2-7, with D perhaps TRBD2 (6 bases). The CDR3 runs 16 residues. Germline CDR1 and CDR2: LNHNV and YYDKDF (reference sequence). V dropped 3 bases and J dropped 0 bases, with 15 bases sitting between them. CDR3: CATSSHKSGRSYEQYF. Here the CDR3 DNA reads TGTGCCACCAGCAGCCACAAAAGCGGGCGCTCCTACGAGCAGTACTTC.

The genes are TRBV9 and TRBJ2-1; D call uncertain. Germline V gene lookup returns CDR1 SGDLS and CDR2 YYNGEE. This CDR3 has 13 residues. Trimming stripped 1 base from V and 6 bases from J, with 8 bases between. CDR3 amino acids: CASSVPGANEQFF. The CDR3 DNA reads TGTGCCAGCAGCGTACCGGGTGCCAATGAGCAGTTCTTC.

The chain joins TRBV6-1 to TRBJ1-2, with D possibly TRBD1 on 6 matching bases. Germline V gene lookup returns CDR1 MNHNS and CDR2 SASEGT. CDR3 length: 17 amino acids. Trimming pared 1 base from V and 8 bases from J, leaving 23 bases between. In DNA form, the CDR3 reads TGTGCCAGCAGTGAAGAAGTGGGGGCTTTATCGGGACGAGGCTACACCTTC. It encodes CASSEEVGALSGRGYTF.

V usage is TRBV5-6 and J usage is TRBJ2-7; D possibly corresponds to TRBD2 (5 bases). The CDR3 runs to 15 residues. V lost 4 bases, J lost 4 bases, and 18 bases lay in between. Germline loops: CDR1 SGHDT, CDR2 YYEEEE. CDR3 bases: TGTGCCAGCAGCCGCCCGCCACGGGGAAGATACGAGCAGTACTTC. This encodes CASSRPPRGRYEQYF. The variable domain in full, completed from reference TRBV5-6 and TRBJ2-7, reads DAGVTQSPTHLIKTRGQQVTLRCSPKSGHDTVSWYQQALGQGPQFIFQYYEEEERQRGNFPDRFSGHQFPNYSSELNVNALLLGDSALYLCASSRPPRGRYEQYFGPGTRLTVT.

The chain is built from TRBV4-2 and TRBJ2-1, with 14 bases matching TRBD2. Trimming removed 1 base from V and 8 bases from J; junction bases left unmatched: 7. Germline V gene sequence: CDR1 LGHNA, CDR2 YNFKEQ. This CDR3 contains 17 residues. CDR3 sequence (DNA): TGTGCCAGCAGCCAAGCCGGGACTAGCGGGAGCATCCATGAGCAGTTCTTC. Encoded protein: CASSQAGTSGSIHEQFF.

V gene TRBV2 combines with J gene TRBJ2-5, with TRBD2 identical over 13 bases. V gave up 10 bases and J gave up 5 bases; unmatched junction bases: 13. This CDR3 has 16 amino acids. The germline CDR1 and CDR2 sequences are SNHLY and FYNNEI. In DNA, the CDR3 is TGTGCCATCGGGACTAGCGGGGTAGGAGATAAGGAGACCCAGTACTTC. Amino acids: CAIGTSGVGDKETQYF.

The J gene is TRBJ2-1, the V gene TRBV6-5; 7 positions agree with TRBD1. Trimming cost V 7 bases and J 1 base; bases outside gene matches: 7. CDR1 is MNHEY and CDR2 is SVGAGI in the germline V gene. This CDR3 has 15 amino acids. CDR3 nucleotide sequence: TGTGCCAGCATTCGAGGGGGCAGTTCCTACAATGAGCAGTTCTTC. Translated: CASIRGGSSYNEQFF.

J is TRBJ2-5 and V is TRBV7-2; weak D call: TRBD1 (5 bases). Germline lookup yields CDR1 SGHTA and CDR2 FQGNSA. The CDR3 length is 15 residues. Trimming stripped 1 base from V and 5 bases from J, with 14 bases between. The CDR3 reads CASSLGPAGYETQYF. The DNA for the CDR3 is TGTGCCAGCAGCTTAGGGCCAGCAGGGTACGAGACCCAGTACTTC.

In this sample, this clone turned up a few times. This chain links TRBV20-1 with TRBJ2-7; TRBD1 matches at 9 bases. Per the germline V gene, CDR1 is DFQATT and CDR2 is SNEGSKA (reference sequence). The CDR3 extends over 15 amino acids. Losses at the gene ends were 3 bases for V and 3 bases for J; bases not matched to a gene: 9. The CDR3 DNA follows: TGCAGTGCTAGTGAAACAGGGGGCGCGGGCTACGAGCAGTACTTC. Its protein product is CSASETGGAGYEQYF.

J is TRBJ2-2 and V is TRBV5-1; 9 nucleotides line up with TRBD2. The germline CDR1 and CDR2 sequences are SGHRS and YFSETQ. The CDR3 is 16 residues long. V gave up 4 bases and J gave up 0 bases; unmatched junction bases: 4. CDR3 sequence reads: CASSGGLAPNTGELFF. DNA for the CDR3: TGCGCCAGCAGCGGGGGACTAGCTCCGAACACCGGGGAGCTGTTTTTT.

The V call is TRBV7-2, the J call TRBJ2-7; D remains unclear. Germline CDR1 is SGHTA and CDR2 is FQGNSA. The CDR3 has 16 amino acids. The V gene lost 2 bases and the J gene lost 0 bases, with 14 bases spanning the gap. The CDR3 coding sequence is TGTGCCAGCAGCTTAAACCCCGGCGGATACTCCTACGAGCAGTACTTC. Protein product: CASSLNPGGYSYEQYF.

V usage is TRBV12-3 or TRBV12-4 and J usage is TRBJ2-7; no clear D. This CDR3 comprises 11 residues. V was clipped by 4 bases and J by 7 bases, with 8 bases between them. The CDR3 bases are TGTGCCAGCAGTTCTTACAGAGAGCAGTACTTC. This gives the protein CASSSYREQYF.

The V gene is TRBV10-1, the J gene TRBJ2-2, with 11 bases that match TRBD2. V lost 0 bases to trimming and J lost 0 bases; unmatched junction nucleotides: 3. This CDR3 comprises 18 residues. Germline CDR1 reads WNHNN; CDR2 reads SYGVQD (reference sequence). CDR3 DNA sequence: TGCGCCAGCAGTGAGTCGACTAGCGGGATAACGAACACCGGGGAGCTGTTTTTT. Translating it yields CASSESTSGITNTGELFF.

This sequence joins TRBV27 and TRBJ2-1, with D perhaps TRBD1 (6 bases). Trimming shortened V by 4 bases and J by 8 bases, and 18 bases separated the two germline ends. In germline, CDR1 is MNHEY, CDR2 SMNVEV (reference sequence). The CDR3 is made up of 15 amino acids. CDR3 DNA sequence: TGTGCCAGCAGTTGGGCAGATTACAGGGTGGATGAGCAGTTCTTC. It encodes CASSWADYRVDEQFF.

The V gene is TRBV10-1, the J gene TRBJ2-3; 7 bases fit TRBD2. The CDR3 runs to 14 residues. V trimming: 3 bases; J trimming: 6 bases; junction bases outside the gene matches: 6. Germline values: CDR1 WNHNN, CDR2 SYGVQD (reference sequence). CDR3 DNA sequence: TGCGCCAGCAGTGATCCGGGGGGTCCTGATACGCAGTATTTT. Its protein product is CASSDPGGPDTQYF.

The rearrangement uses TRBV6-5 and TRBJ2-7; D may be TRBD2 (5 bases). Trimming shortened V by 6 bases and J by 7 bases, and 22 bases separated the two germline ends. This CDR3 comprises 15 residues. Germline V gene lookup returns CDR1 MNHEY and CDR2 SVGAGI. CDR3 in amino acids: CASSPHVKPTGEQYF. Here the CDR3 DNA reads TGTGCCAGCAGCCCCCACGTGAAGCCGACGGGGGAGCAGTACTTC.

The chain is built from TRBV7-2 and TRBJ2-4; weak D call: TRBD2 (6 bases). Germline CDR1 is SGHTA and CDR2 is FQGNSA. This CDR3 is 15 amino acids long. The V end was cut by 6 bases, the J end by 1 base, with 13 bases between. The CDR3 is CASRGGFSAKNIQYF. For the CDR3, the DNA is TGTGCCAGCAGGGGAGGTTTCTCGGCCAAAAACATTCAGTACTTC.

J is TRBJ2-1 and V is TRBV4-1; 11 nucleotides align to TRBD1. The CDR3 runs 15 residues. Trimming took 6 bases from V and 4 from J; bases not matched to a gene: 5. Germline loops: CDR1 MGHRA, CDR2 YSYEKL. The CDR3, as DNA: TGCGCCAGCAGGGGGGGGACAGGGGGGTACAATGAGCAGTTCTTC. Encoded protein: CASRGGTGGYNEQFF.

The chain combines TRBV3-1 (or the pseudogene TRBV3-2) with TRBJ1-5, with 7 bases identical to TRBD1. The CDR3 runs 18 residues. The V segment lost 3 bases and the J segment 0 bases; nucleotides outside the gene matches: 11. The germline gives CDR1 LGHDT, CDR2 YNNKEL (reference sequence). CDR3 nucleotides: TGTGCCAGCAGCCAGACAGGGTTTGGTCACGATAGCAATCAGCCCCAGCATTTT. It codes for CASSQTGFGHDSNQPQHF.

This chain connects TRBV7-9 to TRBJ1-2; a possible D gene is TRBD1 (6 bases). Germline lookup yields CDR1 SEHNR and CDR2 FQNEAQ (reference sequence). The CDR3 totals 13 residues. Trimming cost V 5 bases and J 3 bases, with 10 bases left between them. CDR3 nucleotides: TGTGCCAGCAGCCAGGGGACGGACTATGGCTACACCTTC. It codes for CASSQGTDYGYTF.

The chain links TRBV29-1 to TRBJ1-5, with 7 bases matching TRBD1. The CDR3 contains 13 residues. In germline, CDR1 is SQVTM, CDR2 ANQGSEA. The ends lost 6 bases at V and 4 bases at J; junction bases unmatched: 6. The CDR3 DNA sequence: TGCAGCGTCGCCCCAGGGGGAAATCAGCCCCAGCATTTT. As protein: CSVAPGGNQPQHF.

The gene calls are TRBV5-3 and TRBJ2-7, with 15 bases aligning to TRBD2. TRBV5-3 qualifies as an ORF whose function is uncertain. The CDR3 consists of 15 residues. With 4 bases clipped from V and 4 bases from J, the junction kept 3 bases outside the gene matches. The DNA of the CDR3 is TGTGCCAGAAGCCTGGGACTAGCGGGAGGTTACGAGCAGTACTTC. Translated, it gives CARSLGLAGGYEQYF.